Listed here is a single T cell receptor beta chain. Its antigen is undetermined. At the DNA level, this CDR3 is encoded by other sequences in the same sample as well. This sample is part of a study of shared clonotypes between healthy human individuals. Study overall: The donors, two women and a few men, were aged 18 to 49. General study findings and limits: The four-donor shared clonotypes exceeded non-shared clonotypes in generation probability, with non-shared ones scoring lower.

Using immunoSEQ multiplex PCR, the repertoire was profiled, and TCRdb retains in-frame clones only, with some absent. The sample has about 2.5 million clones, 85% to 95% seen once. Germline V gene lookup returns CDR1 SGHTA and CDR2 FQGTGA. Trimming shortened V by 1 base and J by 5 bases, and 6 bases separated the two germline ends. The CDR3 consists of 13 residues. Those who donated, Caucasian adults without exception, all lived in Nashville, Tennessee. The source is a man between 18 and 29 years old in good health. Some clones in this sample may be carry-over from other donors' samples. Sequencing used naive CD4+ T cells from PBMCs. Subset reported: CD45RA+ positively selected. The chain uses TRBV7-3 and TRBJ2-1; no clear D gene. The CDR3 region is CASSLSRNNEQFF. The CDR3 DNA is TGTGCCAGCAGCTTAAGCAGGAACAATGAGCAGTTCTTC.